This T cell receptor (beta chain) was captured by sequencing in a study of T cell responses to AZD1222 COVID-19 vaccine. Overall study context: Pooled samples include second doses given at about 4 or 12 weeks. General study findings and limits: Donors in the cohort were predominantly white British and more often female, and clonal diversity was possibly underestimated.

The data were produced by immunoSEQ multiplex PCR, yet TCRdb's version contains in-frame clones alone and is incomplete. The sample contains 150,000 or so clones, over 90% of which appear only once. This clone was recorded a few times. The antigen remains unidentified. Germline loops: CDR1 MDHEN, CDR2 SYDVKM. Deletions cut 9 bases from V and 7 bases from J, with 15 bases between. The CDR3 contains 12 residues. V and J are TRBV28 and TRBJ1-2, with D maybe TRBD1 (6 bases). The clonotype comes from an adult in good health. This specimen was peripheral blood, taken on day 0 of AZD1222 vaccination. The CDR3 here is CASLGAFGGYTF. The CDR3 DNA follows: TGTGCCAGTTTGGGGGCTTTTGGTGGCTACACCTTC.